This entry lists 29 T cell receptor beta chains sequenced from one sample in a study of control samples from healthy donors and cancer patients. The protocol was immunoSEQ multiplex PCR, while the TCRdb copy is restricted to in-frame clones and leaves out a portion. The profile shows about 120,000 clones, roughly 91% of them singletons. Specimen: blood. The receptors were gathered from a woman between 65 and 79 years old in good health.

The rearrangement uses TRBV7-9 and TRBJ1-1; TRBD1 might be the D (5 bases). Germline V lookup: CDR1 SEHNR, CDR2 FQNEAQ (reference sequence). Trimming removed 2 bases from V and 6 bases from J, with 10 bases in between. The CDR3 runs to 13 residues. CDR3 region: CASSLTGDSEAFF. In nucleotides, the CDR3 is TGTGCCAGCAGCTTAACGGGGGATTCTGAAGCTTTCTTT.

This sequence joins TRBV6-6 and TRBJ2-7; TRBD1 is a possible D gene (6 bases). In germline, CDR1 is MNHNY, CDR2 SVGAGI (reference sequence). This CDR3 spans 16 amino acids. With 4 bases removed from V and 5 bases from J, the gap between germline ends came to 21 bases. CDR3 amino acids: CASSSTLGQTPHEQYF. DNA of the CDR3: TGTGCCAGCAGTTCGACCCTGGGACAAACTCCCCACGAGCAGTACTTC.

This chain connects TRBV11-2 to TRBJ1-2, with D possibly being TRBD1 (5 bases). V was clipped by 5 bases and J by 8 bases, with 18 bases between them. The CDR3 loop spans 14 amino acids. Germline CDR1 reads SGHAT; CDR2 reads FQNNGV. DNA for the CDR3: TGTGCCAGCAGCGCCATGGGGCCTGCGGTGGGCTACACCTTC. Amino acid sequence: CASSAMGPAVGYTF.

The chain links TRBV19 to TRBJ1-2; no clear D. Trimming took 3 bases from V and 8 from J, leaving 19 bases between them. The CDR3 contains 15 residues. In germline, CDR1 is LNHDA, CDR2 SQIVND (reference sequence). CDR3 sequence: CASSITQLGGGGYTF. The CDR3 nucleotides are TGTGCCAGTAGTATTACGCAGCTGGGTGGAGGCGGCTACACCTTC. The variable domain in full, completed from reference TRBV19 and TRBJ1-2, reads DGGITQSPKYLFRKEGQNVTLSCEQNLNHDAMYWYRQDPGQGLRLIYYSQIVNDFQKGDIAEGYSVSREKKESFPLTVTSAQKNPTAFYLCASSITQLGGGGYTFGSGTRLTVV.

The chain links TRBV12-3 or TRBV12-4 to TRBJ2-3, with D unclear. The V end lost 5 bases, the J end lost 5 bases, and 8 bases lay between the germline ends. The CDR3 spans 12 residues. CDR3 sequence: CASSPAGDTQYF. CDR3 DNA sequence: TGTGCCAGCAGTCCCGCCGGAGATACGCAGTATTTT.

V gene TRBV5-1 combines with J gene TRBJ1-1; 9 nucleotides align to TRBD1. The V gene end was trimmed by 0 bases and the J gene end by 3 bases; junction bases not matched to a gene: 3. This CDR3 region has 15 residues. Germline V lookup: CDR1 SGHRS, CDR2 YFSETQ. The CDR3 here is CASSLDRGQDTEAFF. CDR3 nucleotide sequence: TGCGCCAGCAGCTTGGACAGGGGGCAGGACACTGAAGCTTTCTTT.

The chain has TRBV7-9 and TRBJ1-3; D gene uncertain. From germline, CDR1 is SEHNR and CDR2 FQNEAQ (reference sequence). The CDR3 totals 13 residues. V lost 4 bases, J lost 4 bases, and 8 bases lay in between. In nucleotides, the CDR3 is TGTGCCAGCAGCTCACCCCCCGGAAACACCATATATTTT. Its translation is CASSSPPGNTIYF. Combining the CDR3 with reference TRBV7-9 and TRBJ1-3 gives the whole variable domain DTGVSQNPRHKITKRGQNVTFRCDPISEHNRLYWYRQTLGQGPEFLTYFQNEAQLEKSRLLSDRFSAERPKGSFSTLEIQRTEQGDSAMYLCASSSPPGNTIYFGEGSWLTVV.

The chain has TRBV7-6 and TRBJ2-1; D is tentatively TRBD1 or TRBD2 (5 bases each). The germline V and J ends were trimmed by 5 bases and 6 bases, with 20 bases remaining between them. This CDR3 has 16 residues. Germline V lookup: CDR1 SGHVS, CDR2 FNYEAQ. The CDR3 here is CASSPTNRLRGNEQFF. Written as DNA, the CDR3 is TGTGCCAGCAGCCCGACTAACAGGTTACGTGGCAATGAGCAGTTCTTC.

This chain joins TRBV9 and TRBJ2-4, with D possibly being TRBD2 (5 bases). The ends were cut back, 0 bases at V and 6 bases at J, with 10 bases in the middle. This CDR3 region has 14 residues. CDR1 is SGDLS, CDR2 YYNGEE, per germline. The CDR3 DNA reads TGTGCCAGCAGCGTAGGAGGGTGGGGAAACATTCAGTACTTC. Residues: CASSVGGWGNIQYF.

This clone was seen once. J is TRBJ1-3 and V is TRBV4-3; D is unresolved. Per the germline V gene, CDR1 is LGHNA and CDR2 is YSLEER. CDR3 length: 13 residues. The V gene lost 4 bases and the J gene lost 2 bases, with 6 bases spanning the gap. CDR3 residues: CASSPATGNTIYF. Written as DNA, the CDR3 is TGCGCCAGCAGCCCTGCTACTGGAAACACCATATATTTT.

V gene TRBV4-2 combines with J gene TRBJ1-1, with a weak D call TRBD1 (5 bases). The CDR3 has 15 amino acids. V dropped 0 bases and J dropped 3 bases, with 11 bases sitting between them. Per the germline V gene, CDR1 is LGHNA and CDR2 is YNFKEQ. Written as DNA, the CDR3 is TGTGCCAGCAGCCAAGATGGTGGGGGGGACACTGAAGCTTTCTTT. Translation gives CASSQDGGGDTEAFF.

Turning to this clone: Different DNA sequences within this sample yield the same CDR3. The chain combines TRBV5-1 with TRBJ2-3; 9 bases fit TRBD2. This CDR3 has 18 residues. V gave up 0 bases and J gave up 2 bases; unmatched junction bases: 10. The germline V gene has CDR1 SGHRS and CDR2 YFSETQ. CDR3 DNA sequence: TGCGCCAGCAGCTTGGCTGGAGGTGCGGGGGGGATCACAGATACGCAGTATTTT. Residues: CASSLAGGAGGITDTQYF.

This chain joins TRBV19 and TRBJ1-1; D gene uncertain. There are 17 residues in the CDR3. Trimming took off 7 bases at V and 1 base at J, with 22 bases between the two ends. The germline V gene encodes CDR1 LNHDA and CDR2 SQIVND (reference sequence). CDR3 coding DNA: TGTGCCAGTACCCAGATACCAAGGACGGGAGCGAACACTGAAGCTTTCTTT. Its protein is CASTQIPRTGANTEAFF.

V and J are TRBV7-9 and TRBJ2-7; 7 bases are a match to TRBD1. Trimming took 5 bases from V and 3 from J; bases not matched to a gene: 1. CDR1 SEHNR and CDR2 FQNEAQ come from the germline V gene (reference sequence). The CDR3 contains 12 residues. CDR3 amino acids: CASSGDSYEQYF. The CDR3 nucleotides are TGTGCCAGCAGCGGGGACAGCTACGAGCAGTACTTC.

This clone has a single count. The chain carries TRBV7-9 and TRBJ1-5; a weak D match, TRBD1 (5 bases). The length of the CDR3 is 15 residues. The ends were cut back, 5 bases at V and 1 base at J, with 12 bases in the middle. Germline loops: CDR1 SEHNR, CDR2 FQNEAQ (reference sequence). DNA of the CDR3: TGTGCCAGCAGCGAAACCGGACAAAGCAATCAGCCCCAGCATTTT. Residues: CASSETGQSNQPQHF.

The chain recombines TRBV6-5 with TRBJ2-1; 7 bases match TRBD2. The CDR3 has 15 residues. Germline CDR1 MNHEY, CDR2 SVGAGI. V was pared by 5 bases and J by 6 bases, with 10 bases of the junction left unmatched. The CDR3: CASSPGGTRFNEQFF. CDR3 DNA: TGTGCCAGCAGTCCCGGGGGGACCCGTTTCAATGAGCAGTTCTTC.

This chain joins TRBV29-1 and TRBJ1-2; D is ambiguous. This CDR3 contains 12 residues. Deletions cut 3 bases from V and 0 bases from J, with 5 bases between. CDR1 SQVTM and CDR2 ANQGSEA come from the germline V gene. The CDR3 DNA is TGCAGCGTTGACACTTCTAACTATGGCTACACCTTC. Translating gives CSVDTSNYGYTF.

The chain recombines TRBV6-5 with TRBJ1-1, with a tentative D call TRBD1 (5 bases). The V and J ends lost 5 bases and 4 bases respectively, with 11 bases between them. Germline CDR1 and CDR2: MNHEY and SVGAGI. The CDR3 length is 13 residues. This chain's CDR3 is CASSPGGATEAFF. The CDR3 DNA follows: TGTGCCAGCAGTCCGGGGGGTGCCACTGAAGCTTTCTTT.

V gene TRBV7-9 combines with J gene TRBJ1-4; TRBD1 might be the D (6 bases). In germline, CDR1 is SEHNR, CDR2 FQNEAQ (reference sequence). The length of the CDR3 is 16 residues. V dropped 2 bases and J dropped 6 bases, with 16 bases sitting between them. The CDR3 protein is CASSLLALRTDEKLFF. The CDR3 DNA is TGTGCCAGCAGCTTATTAGCCCTCCGGACAGATGAAAAACTGTTTTTT. Variable domain in full (rest from reference TRBV7-9 and TRBJ1-4): DTGVSQNPRHKITKRGQNVTFRCDPISEHNRLYWYRQTLGQGPEFLTYFQNEAQLEKSRLLSDRFSAERPKGSFSTLEIQRTEQGDSAMYLCASSLLALRTDEKLFFGSGTQLSVL.

The gene calls are TRBV6-5 and TRBJ1-5, with D tentatively TRBD1 (5 bases). The CDR3 extends over 12 amino acids. CDR1 is MNHEY and CDR2 is SVGAGI in the germline V gene. V lost 11 bases and J 2 bases, leaving 10 bases between the germline ends. CDR3 in amino acids: CAAGGGNQPQHF. CDR3 DNA sequence: TGTGCCGCGGGGGGGGGCAATCAGCCCCAGCATTTT.

The chain uses TRBV4-1 and TRBJ2-1; TRBD1 is a possible D gene (5 bases). V lost 4 bases and J 5 bases, leaving 12 bases between the germline ends. Germline CDR1 is MGHRA and CDR2 is YSYEKL. There are 14 residues in the CDR3. CDR3 residues: CASSRAGMDNEQFF. The CDR3 coding sequence is TGCGCCAGCAGCCGGGCAGGGATGGACAATGAGCAGTTCTTC.

The CDR3 sequence is CASSGGTVSYEQYF. As DNA, the CDR3 is TGTGCCAGCAGTGGGGGGACAGTCTCCTACGAGCAGTACTTC. The chain couples TRBV25-1 to TRBJ2-7, with 7 nucleotides matching TRBD1. CDR3 size: 14 residues. V lost 4 bases, J lost 0 bases, and 3 bases stayed unmatched. The V gene's germline CDR1 is MGHDK and CDR2 SYGVNS.

The CDR3: CASRMGLNQPQHF. In DNA, the CDR3 is TGTGCCAGTAGAATGGGCCTGAATCAGCCCCAGCATTTT. The rearrangement uses TRBV19 and TRBJ1-5; D uncertain. CDR3 length: 13 amino acids. Per the germline V gene, CDR1 is LNHDA and CDR2 is SQIVND (reference sequence). V was cut by 6 bases and J by 4 bases, with 10 bases left in between.

This chain uses TRBV5-6 with TRBJ1-1; TRBD1 might be the D (6 bases). The germline gives CDR1 SGHDT, CDR2 YYEEEE. The CDR3 is made up of 14 amino acids. The V end lost 0 bases, the J end lost 5 bases, and 11 bases lay between the germline ends. The CDR3 sequence: CASSLDRVLTEAFF. The DNA for the CDR3 is TGTGCCAGCAGCTTGGACAGGGTATTAACTGAAGCTTTCTTT.

This rearrangement joins TRBV21-1 to TRBJ2-5; the table gives TRBD2 as D, unverified against the DNA. TRBV21-1 is annotated as a pseudogene. The CDR3 covers 11 residues. CDR3 residues: CATLHPETQYF. In DNA, the CDR3 is TGTGCGACTCTTCATCCAGAGACCCAGTACTTC.

The chain carries TRBV6-8 and TRBJ2-7, with 9 bases identical to TRBD1. This CDR3 has 16 residues. Germline V lookup: CDR1 MNHGY, CDR2 SAAAGT. Trimming at V came to 4 bases and at J to 2 bases, leaving 9 bases not matched to a gene. In nucleotides, the CDR3 is TGTGCCAGCAGTTGCGCCCCGGGGGACAGGGCCTACGAGCAGTACTTC. Its translation: CASSCAPGDRAYEQYF.

The chain employs TRBV3-1 (or the pseudogene TRBV3-2) and TRBJ1-6, with TRBD1 matching 10 bases. The CDR3 consists of 15 residues. V was clipped by 5 bases and J by 7 bases; unmatched bases: 5. The germline gives CDR1 LGHDT, CDR2 YNNKEL (reference sequence). CDR3 residues: CASSIRTGGNSPLHF. The CDR3 DNA is TGTGCCAGCAGCATCCGGACAGGGGGAAATTCACCCCTCCACTTT.

This clone was counted a few times. The chain links TRBV7-2 to TRBJ2-1; D remains unclear. CDR1 and CDR2 (germline): SGHTA, FQGNSA. The V end was cut by 2 bases, the J end by 6 bases, with 8 bases between. The CDR3 is made up of 13 amino acids. Written as DNA, the CDR3 is TGTGCCAGCAGCTTACCTGTCCTCAATGAGCAGTTCTTC. It encodes CASSLPVLNEQFF.

The rearrangement links TRBV12-3 or TRBV12-4 to TRBJ2-2; the D is unclear. This CDR3 is built from 12 residues. V lost 1 base, J lost 7 bases, and 4 bases lay in between. CDR3 DNA: TGTGCCAGCAGTTTAGAAGTCGGGGAGCTGTTTTTT. Amino acids: CASSLEVGELFF.